These 16 T cell receptor beta chains were all obtained from the same sample, sequenced in a study of blood T cells in healthy people across ages. PCR was performed a second time for about 7 to 11 cycles using a sample-barcoded 5' primer and a J-beta primer mix. TCRdb independently ran MiXCR on the 5' RACE reads; one entry per CDR3 protein. The sample yields 1.4 million or so distinct CDR3 sequences, approximately 43% seen once. Sequencing used blood. Receptor source: a woman younger than 30 in good health.

This chain links TRBV24-1 with TRBJ2-7, with a possible D match to TRBD1 (6 bases). Trimming left V 4 bases short and J 7 bases short, with 16 bases between. Germline CDR1 reads KGHDR; CDR2 reads SFDVKD. CDR3 length equals 14 residues. Here the CDR3 reads CATSDPGTNNEQYF. Here the CDR3 DNA reads TGTGCCACCAGTGACCCCGGGACAAACAATGAGCAGTACTTC.

The chain has TRBV7-8 and TRBJ2-3; D is uncertain. The CDR3 extends over 16 amino acids. Trimming left V 1 base short and J 2 bases short, with 13 bases between. CDR1 and CDR2 (germline): SGHVS, FQNEAQ. The DNA of the CDR3 is TGTGCCAGCAGCTTAGGGGTGAATAGGGTCACAGATACGCAGTATTTT. It specifies CASSLGVNRVTDTQYF.

This clonotype was picked up one time. The chain has TRBV11-2 and TRBJ1-1, with D possibly matching TRBD1 (6 bases). The CDR3 has 14 residues. The germline CDR1 and CDR2 sequences are SGHAT and FQNNGV. Trimming shortened V by 5 bases and J by 5 bases, and 15 bases separated the two germline ends. The CDR3 bases are TGTGCCAGCAGCCCAGGGGTAATGGATACTGAAGCTTTCTTT. Its protein product is CASSPGVMDTEAFF.

The chain combines TRBV4-2 with TRBJ2-7, with 14 bases lining up with TRBD2. This CDR3 comprises 16 residues. V shed 4 bases and J 7 bases; nucleotides not matched to a gene: 9. The germline V gene has CDR1 LGHNA and CDR2 YNFKEQ. CDR3 DNA: TGTGCCAGCAGCCGCCGACTAGCGGGGGGGCGGGATGAGCAGTACTTC. Protein: CASSRRLAGGRDEQYF.

Only a few counts were recorded for this clonotype. The chain combines TRBV11-2 with TRBJ2-3; D unresolved. This CDR3 is 13 amino acids long. The V gene's germline CDR1 is SGHAT and CDR2 FQNNGV. Trimming removed 7 bases from V and 2 bases from J, with 10 bases in between. The CDR3, as DNA: TGTGCCAGCACCCCTCGATTCACAGATACGCAGTATTTT. Its protein product is CASTPRFTDTQYF.

This chain connects TRBV19 to TRBJ2-7; D gene uncertain. The CDR3 spans 13 residues. V was cut by 4 bases and J by 7 bases, with 14 bases left in between. Looked up from germline, CDR1 is LNHDA and CDR2 is SQIVND (reference sequence). DNA for the CDR3: TGTGCCAGTAGTAACGCTAACTACAATGAGCAGTACTTC. Translation gives CASSNANYNEQYF.

The chain links TRBV29-1 to TRBJ2-1; TRBD2 aligns across 9 bases. The CDR3 sequence is 15 residues long. From germline, CDR1 is SQVTM and CDR2 ANQGSEA. With 3 bases clipped from V and 0 bases from J, the junction kept 3 bases outside the gene matches. CDR3 coding DNA: TGCAGCGTTGATGGCGGGGGGGTCTCCTACAATGAGCAGTTCTTC. Amino acid sequence: CSVDGGGVSYNEQFF.

This clonotype was seen more than once but under ten times. The V and J genes are TRBV6-2 or TRBV6-3 and TRBJ1-2, with D tentatively TRBD1 (5 bases). The CDR3 spans 14 residues. V was trimmed by 0 bases and J by 8 bases, leaving 13 bases between them. From germline, CDR1 is MNHEY and CDR2 SVGEGT. For the CDR3, the DNA is TGTGCCAGCAGTTACTCGGGACCTACCAGCGGCTACACCTTC. Protein: CASSYSGPTSGYTF.

This chain links TRBV20-1 with TRBJ1-2; TRBD1 matches 9 bases. The CDR3 is 13 residues long. V trimming: 3 bases; J trimming: 6 bases; junction bases outside the gene matches: 5. CDR1 and CDR2 (germline): DFQATT, SNEGSKA (reference sequence). CDR3 bases: TGCAGTGCTAGCCGGGACAGGGACCATGGCTACACCTTC. Translation gives CSASRDRDHGYTF.

With regard to this clonotype: This could be a read error, since a much larger clone is one nucleotide away. The chain employs TRBV12-3 or TRBV12-4 and TRBJ2-3; tentatively, D is TRBD2 (6 bases). This CDR3 has 15 residues. DNA for the CDR3: TGTGCCAACAGTTTAAAGGCGGGAAACACAGATACGCAGTATTTT. It codes for CANSLKAGNTDTQYF.

The rearrangement links TRBV6-1 to TRBJ1-1; 7 bases fit TRBD1. CDR1 and CDR2 (germline): MNHNS, SASEGT. Trimming cost V 11 bases and J 5 bases; bases outside gene matches: 20. CDR3 size: 16 residues. CDR3 in DNA: TGTGCCCTCACGCCGGTCGACAGGGAGGAAGGAACTGAAGCTTTCTTT. Translation gives CALTPVDREEGTEAFF.

This clonotype was detected only once. The chain employs TRBV28 and TRBJ2-5; tentatively, D is TRBD2 (7 bases). Germline assignment: CDR1 MDHEN and CDR2 SYDVKM. The CDR3 covers 14 residues. V was clipped by 3 bases and J by 4 bases, with 12 bases between them. DNA for the CDR3: TGTGCCAGCAGTTTCCGAGGGGGGGCAGAGACCCAGTACTTC. Residues: CASSFRGGAETQYF. Filled out from reference TRBV28 and TRBJ2-5, the complete variable domain reads DVKVTQSSRYLVKRTGEKVFLECVQDMDHENMFWYRQDPGLGLRLIYFSYDVKMKEKGDIPEGYSVSREKKERFSLILESASTNQTSMYLCASSFRGGAETQYFGPGTRLLVL.

This clonotype has more than one count but fewer than ten. V is TRBV12-3 or TRBV12-4 and J is TRBJ2-7; 8 positions match TRBD2. With V trimmed by 5 bases and J by 0 bases, 9 bases remained unmatched. CDR3 size: 16 residues. CDR3 sequence (DNA): TGTGCCAGCAGTCCAATACTAGCGGCAACCTCCTACGAGCAGTACTTC. This codes for CASSPILAATSYEQYF.

This clonotype was picked up a small number of times. The rearrangement joins TRBV6-6 to TRBJ2-3; 15 nucleotides match TRBD2. The CDR3 loop spans 17 amino acids. J was trimmed by 0 bases and V by 7 bases; bases with no gene match: 5. Germline V gives CDR1 MNHNY, CDR2 SVGAGI (reference sequence). CDR3 sequence: CASKGGTSGGSTDTQYF. The CDR3 nucleotides are TGTGCCAGCAAAGGGGGGACTAGCGGGGGGAGCACAGATACGCAGTATTTT.

The CDR3 loop is CAWRFPYLRDNTEAFF. CDR3 nucleotides: TGTGCCTGGAGATTCCCCTATTTGCGGGACAACACTGAAGCTTTCTTT. The chain couples TRBV30 to TRBJ1-1; weak D call: TRBD1 (5 bases). From germline, CDR1 is GTSNPN and CDR2 SVGIG (reference sequence). Trimming cost V 3 bases and J 2 bases, with 19 bases left between them. This CDR3 comprises 16 residues.

A few counts support this clonotype. V and J are TRBV27 and TRBJ2-3; 8 bases are a match to TRBD2. Looked up from germline, CDR1 is MNHEY and CDR2 is SMNVEV (reference sequence). This CDR3 region has 16 residues. The V and J ends lost 3 bases and 4 bases, in that order; junction bases with no gene match: 9. CDR3 protein: CASSFRGGRGADTQYF. CDR3 bases: TGTGCCAGCAGTTTCCGCGGGGGGCGAGGGGCAGATACGCAGTATTTT.